The entry below describes one T cell receptor (beta chain). The CDR3 runs to 15 residues. The germline V gene encodes CDR1 MNHEY and CDR2 SVGAGI. V lost 2 bases, J lost 4 bases, and 3 bases stayed unmatched. The data are from a study of blood T cell repertoires in COVID-19. Libraries were prepared by immunoSEQ multiplex PCR; TCRdb keeps only in-frame clonotypes and omits some of them. The sample yields 250,000 or so clones, 70% to 90% seen once. Sequencing was performed on peripheral blood. The chain links TRBV6-5 to TRBJ1-1; 11 bases are a match to TRBD1. The clonotype originates from a man aged 30 to 39 with active or convalescent COVID-19. CDR3 amino acids: CASSYTDRGLTEAFF. DNA of the CDR3: TGTGCCAGCAGTTACACGGACAGGGGGCTCACTGAAGCTTTCTTT.